One sample yielded the 3 T cell receptor beta chains listed below, sequenced in a study of regulatory T cells in long-lasting Graves disease. Through Arm-PCR of CDR3 regions and iRepertoire HTBI primers, TCR beta libraries were built. Each CDR3 protein gets one entry after TCRdb re-called the multiplex PCR reads with MiXCR. Altogether 400,000 to 500,000 distinct CDR3 sequences are present, more than 13% being singletons, with the ten largest covering 16%. As for time point: newly diagnosed GD, antithyroid drugs for less than 3 months. The TCR library was made from RNA extracted from PBMCs. The data also belong to a second study, concerning T cells in Graves' hyperthyroidism and ophthalmopathy.

Material: peripheral blood mononuclear cells (PBMCs), obtained at new diagnosis, from a patient treated with antithyroid drugs. The receptors originated from a woman under 40 with Graves disease.

This clonotype occurred many times. J is TRBJ1-2 and V is TRBV20-1; tentatively, D is TRBD1 (6 bases). V lost 0 bases, J lost 7 bases, and 15 bases lay in between. Germline V gene sequence: CDR1 DFQATT, CDR2 SNEGSKA (reference sequence). The CDR3 length is 14 residues. The CDR3 protein is CSARDPAGDFGYTF. The CDR3 DNA reads TGCAGTGCTAGAGATCCGGCAGGGGACTTTGGCTACACCTTC.

This clonotype has ten or more counts. CDR3 nucleotides: TGTGCCAGCTCACCACTCCGGACAGATAATGGCTACACCTTC. It codes for CASSPLRTDNGYTF. The V gene is TRBV18, the J gene TRBJ1-2; maybe TRBD1 (6 bases). Trimming removed 1 base from V and 6 bases from J, with 12 bases in between. Germline values: CDR1 KGHSH, CDR2 LQKENI. The CDR3 runs 14 residues.

This clonotype was seen many times. The chain links TRBV2 to TRBJ2-1, with D perhaps assigned TRBD1 or TRBD2 (5 bases each). Germline-derived CDR1 and CDR2 are SNHLY and FYNNEI. Trimming pared 6 bases from V and 0 bases from J, leaving 6 bases between. The CDR3 extends over 13 amino acids. CDR3 sequence: CASRGRSYNEQFF. The CDR3, as DNA: TGTGCCAGCAGGGGACGCTCCTACAATGAGCAGTTCTTC.